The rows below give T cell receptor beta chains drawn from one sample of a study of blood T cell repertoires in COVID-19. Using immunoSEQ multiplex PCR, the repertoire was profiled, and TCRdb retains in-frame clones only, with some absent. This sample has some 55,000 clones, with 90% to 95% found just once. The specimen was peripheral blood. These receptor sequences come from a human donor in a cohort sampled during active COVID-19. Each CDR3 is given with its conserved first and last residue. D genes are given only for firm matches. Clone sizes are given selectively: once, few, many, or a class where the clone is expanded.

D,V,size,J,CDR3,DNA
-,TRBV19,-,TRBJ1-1,CASSLQVRNTEAFF,TGTGCCAGTAGTTTACAGGTCCGTAACACTGAAGCTTTCTTT
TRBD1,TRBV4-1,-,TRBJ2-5,CASSFRDRVEETQYF,TGCGCCAGCAGCTTCCGGGACAGGGTAGAGGAGACCCAGTACTTC
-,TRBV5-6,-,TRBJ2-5,CASSWGRIKETQYF,TGTGCCAGCAGCTGGGGGCGAATAAAAGAGACCCAGTACTTC
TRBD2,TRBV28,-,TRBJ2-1,CASSFVVPHHTSTSGRIHNEQFF,TGTGCCAGCAGTTTCGTAGTTCCCCACCACACTTCGACTAGCGGGAGAATCCACAATGAGCAGTTCTTC
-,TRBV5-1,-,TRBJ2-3,CASSLSEATDTQYF,TGCGCCAGCAGCCTCAGCGAGGCCACAGATACGCAGTATTTT
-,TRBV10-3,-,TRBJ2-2,CAIRKGEDTGELFF,TGTGCCATCAGGAAGGGAGAGGACACCGGGGAGCTGTTTTTT
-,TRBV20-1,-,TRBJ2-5,CSAIDRRGGLETQYF,TGCAGTGCTATTGACAGGCGCGGGGGTCTAGAGACCCAGTACTTC
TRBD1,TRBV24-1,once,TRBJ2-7,CATSDPGQGQYEQYF,TGTGCCACCAGTGATCCTGGACAGGGACAGTACGAGCAGTACTTC
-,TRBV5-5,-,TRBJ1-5,CASSPGTGPSQHF,TGTGCCAGCAGCCCCGGTACAGGACCATCTCAGCATTTT
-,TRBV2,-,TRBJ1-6,CASSETDGGSPLHF,TGTGCCAGCAGTGAGACCGACGGGGGTTCACCCCTCCACTTT
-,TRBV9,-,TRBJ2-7,CASSVGRAAYEQYF,TGTGCCAGCAGCGTAGGCAGGGCAGCCTACGAGCAGTACTTC
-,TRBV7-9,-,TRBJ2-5,CASSFQGQETQYF,TGTGCCAGCAGCTTCCAGGGCCAAGAGACCCAGTACTTC
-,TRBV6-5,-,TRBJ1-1,CASSTGLGETEAFF,TGTGCCAGCAGTACAGGGTTAGGAGAAACTGAAGCTTTCTTT
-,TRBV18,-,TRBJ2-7,CASSRGAGTYEQYF,TGTGCCAGCTCACGCGGAGCGGGCACCTACGAGCAGTACTTC
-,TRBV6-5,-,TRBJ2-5,CASRRGRDQETQYF,TGTGCCAGCAGGCGGGGGCGGGACCAAGAGACCCAGTACTTC
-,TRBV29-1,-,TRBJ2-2,CSVRYSNTGELFF,TGCAGCGTTCGGTATTCGAACACCGGGGAGCTGTTTTTT
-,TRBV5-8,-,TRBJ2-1,CASSGPNEQFF,TGTGCCAGCAGCGGGCCCAATGAGCAGTTCTTC
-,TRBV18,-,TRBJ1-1,CASSPEQGPDTEAFF,TGTGCCAGCTCACCAGAACAGGGCCCCGACACTGAAGCTTTCTTT
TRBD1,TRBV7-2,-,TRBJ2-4,CASSRQGGLLEGIQYF,TGTGCCAGCAGCCGTCAAGGGGGCTTACTTGAGGGCATTCAGTACTTC
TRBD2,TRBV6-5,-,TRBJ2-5,CATRRGGGQTQYF,TGTGCCACCCGACGGGGGGGCGGGCAGACCCAGTACTTC
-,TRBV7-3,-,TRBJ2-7,CASSLNAGGEQYF,TGTGCCAGCAGCTTAAATGCAGGAGGCGAGCAGTACTTC
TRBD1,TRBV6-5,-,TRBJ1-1,CAILSGQGNTEAFF,TGTGCCATCTTATCGGGACAGGGGAACACTGAAGCTTTCTTT
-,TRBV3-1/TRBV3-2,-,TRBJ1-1,CASSFTTGYTEAFF,TGTGCCAGCAGCTTTACTACAGGGTACACTGAAGCTTTCTTT
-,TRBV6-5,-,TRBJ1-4,CASSTRRVGEKLFF,TGTGCCAGCAGCACCCGCCGGGTTGGAGAAAAACTGTTTTTT
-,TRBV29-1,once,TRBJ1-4,CSVIGTNEKLFF,TGCAGCGTTATCGGGACTAATGAAAAACTGTTTTTT
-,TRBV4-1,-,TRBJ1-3,CASSHTGSGNTIYF,TGCGCCAGCAGCCATACAGGTTCTGGAAACACCATATATTTT
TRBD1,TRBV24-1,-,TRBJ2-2,CATSDYRGPSNTGELFF,TGTGCCACCAGTGATTACAGGGGCCCCTCGAACACCGGGGAGCTGTTTTTT
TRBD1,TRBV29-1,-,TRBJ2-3,CSVEDQRDRGVTQYF,TGCAGCGTTGAAGATCAACGGGACAGGGGTGTTACGCAGTATTTT
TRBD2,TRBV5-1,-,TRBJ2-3,CASSFATSGRDTQYF,TGCGCCAGCAGCTTCGCGACTAGCGGGAGAGATACGCAGTATTTT